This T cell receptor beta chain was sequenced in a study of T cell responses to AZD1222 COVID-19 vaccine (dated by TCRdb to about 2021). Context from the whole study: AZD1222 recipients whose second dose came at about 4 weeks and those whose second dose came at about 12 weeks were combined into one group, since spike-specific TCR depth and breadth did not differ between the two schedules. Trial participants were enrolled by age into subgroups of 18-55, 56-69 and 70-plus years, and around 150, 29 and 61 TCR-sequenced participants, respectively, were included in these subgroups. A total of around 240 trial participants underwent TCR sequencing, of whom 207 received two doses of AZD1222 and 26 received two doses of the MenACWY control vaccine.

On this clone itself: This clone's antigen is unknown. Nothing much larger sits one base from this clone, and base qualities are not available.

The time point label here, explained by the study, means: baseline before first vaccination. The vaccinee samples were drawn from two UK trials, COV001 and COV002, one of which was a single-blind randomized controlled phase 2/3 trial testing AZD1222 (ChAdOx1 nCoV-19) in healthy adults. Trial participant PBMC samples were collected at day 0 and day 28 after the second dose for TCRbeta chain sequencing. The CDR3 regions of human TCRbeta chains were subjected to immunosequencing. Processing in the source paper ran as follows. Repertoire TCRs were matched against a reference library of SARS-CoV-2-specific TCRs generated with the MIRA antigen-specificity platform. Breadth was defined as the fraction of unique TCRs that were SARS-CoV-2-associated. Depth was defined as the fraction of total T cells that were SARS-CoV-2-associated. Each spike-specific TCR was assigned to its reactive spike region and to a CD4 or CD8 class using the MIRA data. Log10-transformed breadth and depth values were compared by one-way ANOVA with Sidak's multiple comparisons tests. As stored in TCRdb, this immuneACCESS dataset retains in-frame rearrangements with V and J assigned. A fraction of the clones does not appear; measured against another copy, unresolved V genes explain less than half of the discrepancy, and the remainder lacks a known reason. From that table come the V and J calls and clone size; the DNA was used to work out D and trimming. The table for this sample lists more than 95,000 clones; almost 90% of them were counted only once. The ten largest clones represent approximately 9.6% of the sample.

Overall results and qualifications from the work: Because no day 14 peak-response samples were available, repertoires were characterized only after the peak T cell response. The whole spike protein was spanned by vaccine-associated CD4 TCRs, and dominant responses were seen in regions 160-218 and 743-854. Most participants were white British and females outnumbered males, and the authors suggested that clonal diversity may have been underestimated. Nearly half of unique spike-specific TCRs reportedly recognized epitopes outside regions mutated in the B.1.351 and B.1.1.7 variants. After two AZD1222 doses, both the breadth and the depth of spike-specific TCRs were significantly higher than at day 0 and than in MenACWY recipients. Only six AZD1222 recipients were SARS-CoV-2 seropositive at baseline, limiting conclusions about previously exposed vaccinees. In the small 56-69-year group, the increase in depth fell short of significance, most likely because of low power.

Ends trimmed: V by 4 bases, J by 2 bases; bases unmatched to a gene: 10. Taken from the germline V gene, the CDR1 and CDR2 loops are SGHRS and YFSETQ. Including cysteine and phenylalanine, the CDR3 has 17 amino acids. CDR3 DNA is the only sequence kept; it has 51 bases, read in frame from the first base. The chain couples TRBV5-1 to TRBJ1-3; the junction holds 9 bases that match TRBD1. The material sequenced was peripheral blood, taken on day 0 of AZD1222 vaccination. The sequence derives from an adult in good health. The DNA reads TGCGCCAGCAGCGCCAGCCCACAGGGGGCAGCTGGAAACACCATATATTTT. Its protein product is CASSASPQGAAGNTIYF.